A single sample gave rise to the 20 T cell receptor beta chains below, sequenced in a study of Graves' ophthalmopathy and Graves' hyperthyroidism. Amplification from RNA transcripts yielded the TCR beta CDR3 regions. First-round RT-PCR used HTBI primers; second-round multiplex PCR followed. TCRdb re-derived calls from the multiplex PCR reads in MiXCR, one entry per CDR3 protein. The sample has around 1,000,000 distinct CDR3 sequences, about 35% seen once. The sequenced sample was peripheral blood or thyroid tissue (not recorded which). The receptors shown here come from an adult man with Graves' hyperthyroidism.

The genes are TRBV12-3 or TRBV12-4 and TRBJ1-3, with unresolved D. The CDR3 covers 15 residues. Trimming removed 4 bases from V and 1 base from J, with 11 bases in between. In DNA, the CDR3 is TGTGCCAGCAGTTACTGGTCCGGTTCTGGAAACACCATATATTTT. Translation: CASSYWSGSGNTIYF.

The rearrangement joins TRBV12-3 or TRBV12-4 to TRBJ2-5; tentative D call: TRBD2 (5 bases). V dropped 8 bases and J dropped 5 bases, with 18 bases sitting between them. This CDR3 has 14 residues. The CDR3: CASGLVGGGETQYF. The CDR3 nucleotides read TGTGCCAGCGGCCTCGTAGGAGGAGGCGAGACCCAGTACTTC.

This clonotype was counted once. This may arise from a read error, as a much more abundant clone is one base away. The chain couples TRBV5-1 to TRBJ2-5, with D perhaps TRBD2 (7 bases). Germline CDR1 and CDR2: SGHRS and YFSETQ. The CDR3 is 15 amino acids. The DNA for the CDR3 is TGCGCCAGCAGCTTGGTACCAGCGGGACAAGGGACCCAGTACTTC. Translation: CASSLVPAGQGTQYF. Using reference TRBV5-1 and TRBJ2-5 for the parts outside the CDR3, the full variable domain is KAGVTQTPRYLIKTRGQQVTLSCSPISGHRSVSWYQQTPGQGLQFLFEYFSETQRNKGNFPGRFSGRQFSNSRSEMNVSTLELGDSALYLCASSLVPAGQGTQYFGPGTRLLVL.

V gene TRBV6-1 combines with J gene TRBJ2-3, with D possibly TRBD1 on 6 matching bases. With 7 bases removed from V and 5 bases from J, the gap between germline ends came to 13 bases. Germline assignment: CDR1 MNHNS and CDR2 SASEGT. CDR3 size: 13 residues. CDR3 in DNA: TGTGCCAGCACAGAGGGGGTGCAAGATACGCAGTATTTT. Its protein is CASTEGVQDTQYF.

The rearrangement joins TRBV7-9 to TRBJ2-5, with D possibly TRBD1 on 5 matching bases. The J call is uncertain, as TRBJ2-7 better fits the DNA end. The CDR3 is made up of 15 amino acids. Germline lookup yields CDR1 SEHNR and CDR2 FQNEAQ (reference sequence). The CDR3 DNA reads as TGTGCCAGCAGCCCAGGGCCCCGTCGAGCGAACGAGCAGTACTTC. Translating it yields CASSPGPRRANEQYF.

The chain employs TRBV27 and TRBJ1-5, with 8 positions matching TRBD1. The CDR3 has 17 amino acids. The germline V gene encodes CDR1 MNHEY and CDR2 SMNVEV (reference sequence). With 4 bases clipped from V and 2 bases from J, the junction kept 10 bases outside the gene matches. The CDR3 reads CASSSSGGGGGNQPQHF. The CDR3 DNA reads TGTGCCAGCAGTTCTTCAGGGGGCGGCGGGGGCAATCAGCCCCAGCATTTT.

This clonotype was recorded many times. V usage is TRBV7-8 and J usage is TRBJ2-2; D may match TRBD1 or TRBD2 (5 bases each). V lost 4 bases, J lost 6 bases, and 12 bases lay in between. CDR3 length equals 14 residues. The V gene's germline CDR1 is SGHVS and CDR2 FQNEAQ. CDR3 bases: TGTGCCAGCAGCTCAGGGACGAGCGCCGGGGAGCTGTTTTTT. Residues: CASSSGTSAGELFF.

This clonotype has only a few counts. The chain recombines TRBV7-2 with TRBJ2-7; TRBD2 aligns across 15 bases. The length of the CDR3 is 17 residues. Germline V gives CDR1 SGHTA, CDR2 FQGNSA. The trim removed 4 bases at V and 5 bases at J, leaving 9 bases unmatched. The CDR3 region is CASSSLGTSGRINEQYF. CDR3 sequence (DNA): TGTGCCAGCAGCTCCCTTGGGACTAGCGGGAGGATCAACGAGCAGTACTTC. Drawing the rest from reference TRBV7-2 and TRBJ2-7, the complete variable domain is GAGVSQSPSNKVTEKGKDVELRCDPISGHTALYWYRQSLGQGLEFLIYFQGNSAPDKSGLPSDRFSAERTGGSVSTLTIQRTQQEDSAVYLCASSSLGTSGRINEQYFGPGTRLTVT.

A few counts support this clonotype. The gene calls are TRBV20-1 and TRBJ2-5; D uncertain. The CDR3 runs 15 residues. Per germline, CDR1 DFQATT and CDR2 SNEGSKA (reference sequence). Trimming removed 4 bases at V and 2 bases at J, with 17 bases between. Here the CDR3 DNA reads TGCAGTGCTATCCCGCCAGAGACTCCACAAGAGACCCAGTACTTC. It encodes CSAIPPETPQETQYF.

At least ten counts were recorded for this clonotype. V gene TRBV20-1 combines with J gene TRBJ2-7; tentatively, D is TRBD2 (5 bases). Trimming shortened V by 3 bases and J by 1 base, and 7 bases separated the two germline ends. CDR3 size: 12 residues. Germline V gives CDR1 DFQATT, CDR2 SNEGSKA (reference sequence). The CDR3 DNA reads TGCAGTGCTAGTCGGGGATCCTACGAGCAGTACTTC. Its protein product is CSASRGSYEQYF.

This clonotype showed up many times. The J gene is TRBJ1-2, the V gene TRBV29-1; D might be TRBD1 (5 bases). The CDR3 loop spans 13 amino acids. Germline CDR1 is SQVTM and CDR2 is ANQGSEA. V was trimmed by 3 bases and J by 5 bases, leaving 13 bases between them. The CDR3 DNA reads TGCAGCGTTGACTCTCAGGGAGTTTATGGCTACACCTTC. Translation gives CSVDSQGVYGYTF.

This clonotype has a handful of counts. J is TRBJ2-2 and V is TRBV20-1, with 8 nucleotides matching TRBD1. V lost 5 bases to trimming and J lost 7 bases; unmatched junction nucleotides: 6. The CDR3 is made up of 13 amino acids. CDR1 is DFQATT, CDR2 SNEGSKA, per germline (reference sequence). Here the CDR3 reads CSAPRTGIGELFF. The CDR3 bases are TGCAGTGCTCCACGGACAGGGATCGGGGAGCTGTTTTTT.

The chain recombines TRBV10-3 with TRBJ2-7; unclear D gene. The germline V and J ends were trimmed by 5 bases and 4 bases, with 6 bases remaining between them. The CDR3 loop spans 11 amino acids. The germline V gene encodes CDR1 ENHRY and CDR2 SYGVKD. The CDR3 loop reads CAISYGYEQYF. CDR3 DNA sequence: TGTGCCATCAGTTACGGTTACGAGCAGTACTTC.

The chain uses TRBV20-1 and TRBJ1-5, with 8 nucleotides matching TRBD1. The CDR3 runs to 13 residues. Germline CDR1 is DFQATT and CDR2 is SNEGSKA (reference sequence). J gave up 7 bases and V 8 bases, and 10 bases lay outside the gene matches. Written as DNA, the CDR3 is TGCAGTACACAGGGGGGGGGCTTGCAGCCCCAGCATTTT. The encoded protein is CSTQGGGLQPQHF.

CDR3 nucleotides: TGTGCCAGCAAAAGGGGACAGGGTTTCGACGAGCAGTACTTC. Translating it yields CASKRGQGFDEQYF. The chain couples TRBV2 to TRBJ2-7; 9 bases are a match to TRBD1. J was trimmed by 5 bases and V by 7 bases; bases with no gene match: 9. Germline CDR1 is SNHLY and CDR2 is FYNNEI. This CDR3 contains 14 residues.

The rearrangement uses TRBV20-1 and TRBJ2-7, with TRBD2 matching 13 bases. There are 13 residues in the CDR3. Germline CDR1 reads DFQATT; CDR2 reads SNEGSKA (reference sequence). CDR3 bases: TGCAGCCCTGGACTAGCGGGGGCCTACGAGCAGTACTTC. Translated, it gives CSPGLAGAYEQYF.

This clonotype showed up just a few times. A read error may be the cause here, since a much bigger clone is one base away. The chain carries TRBV7-2 and TRBJ1-6; TRBD1 matches 7 bases. CDR3 length equals 13 residues. The V gene end was trimmed by 7 bases and the J gene end by 10 bases; junction bases not matched to a gene: 7. The germline gives CDR1 SGHTA, CDR2 FQGNSA. CDR3: CASNQGGRSPLHF. In DNA, the CDR3 is TGTGCCAGCAACCAGGGGGGTAGATCACCCCTCCACTTT.

The chain links TRBV14 to TRBJ1-1; D gene ambiguous. Trimming cost V 1 base and J 1 base, with 13 bases left between them. The CDR3 loop spans 16 amino acids. The germline gives CDR1 SGHDN, CDR2 FVKESK. This CDR3 is CASSQGVGRANTEAFF. The CDR3 DNA is TGTGCCAGCAGCCAAGGAGTTGGACGGGCGAACACTGAAGCTTTCTTT.

Points on this clonotype: The junction does not match germline at one end; this may be a read error. V usage is TRBV10-3 and J usage is TRBJ1-4; the D gene is possibly TRBD1 (5 bases). This CDR3 region has 17 residues. Germline V CDR1 and CDR2: ENHRY, SYGVKD. The CDR3: CASVLGPATATNGKLFF. CDR3 DNA sequence: TGTGCCAGCGTATTGGGACCCGCGACAGCAACTAATGGAAAACTGTTTTTT.

This chain joins TRBV29-1 and TRBJ2-2; 9 nucleotides align to TRBD1. The CDR3 totals 12 residues. J gave up 5 bases and V 7 bases, and 2 bases lay outside the gene matches. Per the germline V gene, CDR1 is SQVTM and CDR2 is ANQGSEA. The CDR3 sequence is CSGGQGTGELFF. CDR3 coding DNA: TGCAGCGGGGGACAGGGAACCGGGGAGCTGTTTTTT.